Below are 14 T cell receptor beta chains sequenced from a single sample in a study of Tregs in tolerant kidney transplant recipients. Clones were read by immunoSEQ multiplex PCR, and TCRdb kept only the in-frame ones, dropping some. The listing records about 48,000 clones. Here the sequenced sample was CD4+ T cells from blood, taken before the transplant. These receptors were obtained from a human donor who received a combined kidney and bone marrow transplant.

Points on this clone: The sequence runs out 3 residues before the end of the CDR3; the remainder is reconstructed from the germline J gene. The rearrangement joins TRBV7-2 to TRBJ1-2, with D possibly matching TRBD1 (5 bases). This CDR3 region has 14 residues. CDR1 SGHTA and CDR2 FQGNSA come from the germline V gene. Partial CDR3 DNA: TGTGCCAGCAGCTTAGCGCAAGGGGATCGCGGC. This gives the protein CASSLAQGDRG. The entire CDR3 protein is CASSLAQGDRGYTF.

Notes on this clone: The read ends 3 residues shy of where the CDR3 ends; the end is completed using the germline J gene. This chain links TRBV5-1 with TRBJ2-1; 12 bases fit TRBD2. The CDR3 length is 15 residues. The junction had 2 bases not matched to a gene; V was cut back by 3 bases and J by 4 bases. CDR1 and CDR2 from the germline V gene are SGHRS and YFSETQ. CDR3 DNA, as far as it was read: TGCGCCAGCAGCTACCTAGCGGGAGGGTACAATGAG. Protein product: CASSYLAGGYNE. From start to end, the CDR3 is CASSYLAGGYNEQFF.

Details on this clone: The read is 3 residues too short to cover the CDR3 end, so that end is filled in from the germline J gene. V and J are TRBV10-3 and TRBJ2-2; TRBD2 matches 8 bases. The germline V gene has CDR1 ENHRY and CDR2 SYGVKD. V shed 8 bases, J shed 7 bases, and the junction held 9 bases outside the gene matches. The CDR3 runs to 14 residues. The CDR3 protein is CAIGGSGSIGELFF. The DNA read from the CDR3 is TGTGCCATCGGGGGAAGCGGGAGCATCGGGGAG.

With regard to this clone: Read data end 3 residues before the CDR3 end; the end is taken from the germline J gene. The J gene is TRBJ2-3, the V gene TRBV5-1, with 13 positions matching TRBD2. Trimming removed 3 bases from V and 0 bases from J; junction bases left unmatched: 4. This CDR3 contains 17 residues. CDR1 SGHRS and CDR2 YFSETQ come from the germline V gene. CDR3 sequence: CASSWGTSGISTDTQYF. CDR3 DNA (partial): TGCGCCAGCAGCTGGGGGACTAGCGGGATAAGCACAGATACG.

About this clone: The read ends 3 residues early relative to the CDR3; the germline J gene fills the gap. The rearrangement links TRBV19 to TRBJ1-5, with TRBD1 identical over 7 bases. V dropped 6 bases and J dropped 6; count of bases not matched to a gene: 11. The CDR3 length is 15 residues. Germline V lookup: CDR1 LNHDA, CDR2 SQIVND (reference sequence). The CDR3 sequence is CASRLDRVESQPQHF. CDR3 bases read: TGTGCCAGTAGACTCGACAGGGTGGAGAGTCAGCCC. Based on the CDR3 plus reference TRBV19 and TRBJ1-5, the full variable domain is DGGITQSPKYLFRKEGQNVTLSCEQNLNHDAMYWYRQDPGQGLRLIYYSQIVNDFQKGDIAEGYSVSREKKESFPLTVTSAQKNPTAFYLCASRLDRVESQPQHFGDGTRLSIL.

Turning to this clone: The CDR3 end falls 3 residues outside the read, so it is completed with the germline J gene. V gene TRBV19 combines with J gene TRBJ1-4, with D hard to call. V was cut by 6 bases and J by 4 bases, with 9 bases left in between. In germline, CDR1 is LNHDA, CDR2 SQIVND (reference sequence). The CDR3 runs 13 residues. CDR3 residues: CASRRQDNEKLFF. The CDR3 DNA, read in part, is TGTGCCAGTAGGCGCCAAGATAATGAAAAA. Full variable domain (missing parts from reference TRBV19 and TRBJ1-4): DGGITQSPKYLFRKEGQNVTLSCEQNLNHDAMYWYRQDPGQGLRLIYYSQIVNDFQKGDIAEGYSVSREKKESFPLTVTSAQKNPTAFYLCASRRQDNEKLFFGSGTQLSVL.

About this clone itself: The read halts 3 residues ahead of the CDR3 end, with the missing end drawn from the germline J gene. This chain links TRBV20-1 with TRBJ1-1; D may be TRBD1 (5 bases). The CDR3 has 14 amino acids. V was pared by 1 base and J by 1 base, with 10 bases between. CDR1 is DFQATT, CDR2 SNEGSKA, per germline (reference sequence). The CDR3 region is CSARGGRRNTEAFF. CDR3 DNA, as far as it was read: TGCAGTGCTAGAGGGGGCAGGAGGAACACTGAA.

About this clone itself: The read halts 3 residues ahead of the CDR3 end, with the missing end drawn from the germline J gene. The chain is built from TRBV13 and TRBJ1-6, with a weak D call TRBD1 (6 bases). V was trimmed by 3 bases and J by 5 bases, leaving 17 bases between them. CDR3 length: 17 residues. In germline, CDR1 is PRHDT, CDR2 FYEKMQ (reference sequence). CDR3 DNA, as far as it was read: TGTGCCAGCAGCTTCAATTCCCGGACAGCTAATAATTCACCC. It codes for CASSFNSRTANNSP. The CDR3, in full, reads CASSFNSRTANNSPLHF. The full variable domain, with the rest looked up from reference TRBV13 and TRBJ1-6, is AAGVIQSPRHLIKEKRETATLKCYPIPRHDTVYWYQQGPGQDPQFLISFYEKMQSDKGSIPDRFSAQQFSDYHSELNMSSLELGDSALYFCASSFNSRTANNSPLHFGNGTRLTVT.

As concerns this clone: The read ends 3 residues early relative to the CDR3; the germline J gene fills the gap. The chain links TRBV19 to TRBJ2-3; D not resolved. CDR1 and CDR2 (germline): LNHDA, SQIVND (reference sequence). This CDR3 region has 16 residues. The ends were cut back, 7 bases at V and 0 bases at J, with 17 bases in the middle. The CDR3: CASTHHGRPSTDTQYF. Partial CDR3 DNA: TGTGCCAGTACCCACCATGGCCGCCCAAGCACAGATACG.

Details on this clone: The read ends 3 residues before the CDR3 terminus; that terminus is restored from the germline J gene. The rearrangement uses TRBV7-6 and TRBJ2-2, with a possible D match to TRBD1 (5 bases). The CDR3 sequence is 13 residues long. V shed 3 bases and J shed 5 bases, with 7 bases lying between them. Looked up from germline, CDR1 is SGHVS and CDR2 is FNYEAQ. This chain's CDR3 is CASSFDRTGELFF. The part of the CDR3 DNA that was read is TGTGCCAGCAGCTTCGACAGAACCGGGGAG.

A word on this clone: Read sequence stops 3 residues before the CDR3 end, and the germline J gene provides the missing end. This sequence joins TRBV6-2 or TRBV6-3 and TRBJ2-5; 9 nucleotides match TRBD2. From germline, CDR1 is MNHEY and CDR2 SVGEGT. The CDR3 is made up of 15 amino acids. With 0 bases clipped from V and 5 bases from J, the junction kept 4 bases outside the gene matches. The chain's CDR3 is CASSYSGTSWETQYF. Incomplete CDR3 DNA: TGTGCCAGCAGTTACTCTGGGACTAGCTGGGAGACC.

Concerning this clone: The DNA ends 3 residues before the CDR3 does, and the rest of the CDR3 is filled in from the germline J gene. The V and J genes are TRBV7-9 and TRBJ2-7; tentative D call: TRBD2 (7 bases). The CDR3 runs to 13 residues. Looked up from germline, CDR1 is SEHNR and CDR2 is FQNEAQ (reference sequence). V was trimmed by 1 base and J by 6 bases, leaving 10 bases between them. The sequenced CDR3 bases are TGTGCCAGCAGCTTAGAAGGGGGGGGCGAG. Its protein is CASSLEGGGE. The whole CDR3 sequence is CASSLEGGGEQYF.

Comments on this clone: Read coverage stops 3 residues before the CDR3 terminus; the germline J gene supplies the remainder. The chain has TRBV2 and TRBJ2-2, with 8 bases fitting TRBD2. V gave up 3 bases and J gave up 5 bases; unmatched junction bases: 5. The CDR3 contains 15 residues. Germline CDR1 and CDR2: SNHLY and FYNNEI. The CDR3 spells CASSEGLEGTGELFF. The sequenced CDR3 bases are TGTGCCAGCAGTGAGGGACTAGAGGGAACCGGGGAG.

For this clone: The CDR3 end is not reached by the read, which stops 3 residues before it; the germline J gene fills it in. The rearrangement joins TRBV5-4 to TRBJ1-1, with 7 bases that match TRBD1. V shed 4 bases, J shed 5 bases, and the junction held 8 bases outside the gene matches. The germline V gene encodes CDR1 SGHNT and CDR2 YYREEE (reference sequence). CDR3 length equals 14 residues. CDR3 in amino acids: CASSRQGRGTEAFF. The DNA read from the CDR3 is TGTGCCAGCAGCCGACAGGGTCGGGGGACTGAA.